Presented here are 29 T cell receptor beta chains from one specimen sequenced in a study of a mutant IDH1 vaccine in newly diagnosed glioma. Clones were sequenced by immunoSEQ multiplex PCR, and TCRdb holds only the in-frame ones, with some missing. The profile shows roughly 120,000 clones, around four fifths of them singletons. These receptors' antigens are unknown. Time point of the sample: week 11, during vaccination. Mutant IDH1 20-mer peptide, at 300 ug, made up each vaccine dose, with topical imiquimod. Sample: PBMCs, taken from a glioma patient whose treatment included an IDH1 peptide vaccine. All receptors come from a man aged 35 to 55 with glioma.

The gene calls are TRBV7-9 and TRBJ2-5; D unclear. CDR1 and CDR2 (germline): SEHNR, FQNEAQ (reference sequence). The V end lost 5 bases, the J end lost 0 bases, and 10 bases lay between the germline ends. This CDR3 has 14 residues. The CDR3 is CASSLHSYQETQYF. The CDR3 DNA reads TGTGCCAGCAGCCTCCACTCGTACCAAGAGACCCAGTACTTC.

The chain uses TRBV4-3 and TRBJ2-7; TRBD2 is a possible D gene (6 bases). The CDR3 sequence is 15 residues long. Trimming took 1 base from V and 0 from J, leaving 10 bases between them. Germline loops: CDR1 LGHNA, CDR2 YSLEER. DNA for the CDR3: TGCGCCAGCAGCCAAGCGGCGGGGTCCTCCTACGAGCAGTACTTC. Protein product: CASSQAAGSSYEQYF.

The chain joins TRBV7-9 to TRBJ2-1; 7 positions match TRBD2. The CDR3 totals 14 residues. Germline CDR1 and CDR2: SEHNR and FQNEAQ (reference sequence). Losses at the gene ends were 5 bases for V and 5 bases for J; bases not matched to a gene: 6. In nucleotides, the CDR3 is TGTGCCAGCAGCCCCCCGCGGGGGAACAATGAGCAGTTCTTC. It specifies CASSPPRGNNEQFF.

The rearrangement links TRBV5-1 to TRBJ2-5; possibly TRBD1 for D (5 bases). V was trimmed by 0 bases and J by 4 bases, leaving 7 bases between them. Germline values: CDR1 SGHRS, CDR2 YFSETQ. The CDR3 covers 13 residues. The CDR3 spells CASSLEGAETQYF. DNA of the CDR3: TGCGCCAGCAGCTTGGAAGGGGCAGAGACCCAGTACTTC.

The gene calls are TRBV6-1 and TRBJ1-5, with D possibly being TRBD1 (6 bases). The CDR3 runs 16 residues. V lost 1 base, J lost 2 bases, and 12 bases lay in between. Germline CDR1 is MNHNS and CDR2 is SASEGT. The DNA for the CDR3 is TGTGCCAGCAGTGAAGGTCCCGGGGGCGGCAATCAGCCCCAGCATTTT. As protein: CASSEGPGGGNQPQHF.

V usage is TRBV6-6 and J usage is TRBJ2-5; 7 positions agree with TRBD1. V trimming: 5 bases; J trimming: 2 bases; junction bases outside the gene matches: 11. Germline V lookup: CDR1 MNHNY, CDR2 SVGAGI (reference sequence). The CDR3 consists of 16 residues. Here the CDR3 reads CASSTTGAHIQETQYF. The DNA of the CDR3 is TGTGCCAGCAGTACAACAGGGGCCCACATTCAAGAGACCCAGTACTTC.

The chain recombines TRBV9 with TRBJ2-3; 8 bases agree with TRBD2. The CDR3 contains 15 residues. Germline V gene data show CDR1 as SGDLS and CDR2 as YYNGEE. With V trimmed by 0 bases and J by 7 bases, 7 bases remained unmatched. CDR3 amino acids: CASSVAGSGANTQYF. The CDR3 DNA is TGTGCCAGCAGCGTAGCTGGTAGCGGGGCGAATACGCAGTATTTT.

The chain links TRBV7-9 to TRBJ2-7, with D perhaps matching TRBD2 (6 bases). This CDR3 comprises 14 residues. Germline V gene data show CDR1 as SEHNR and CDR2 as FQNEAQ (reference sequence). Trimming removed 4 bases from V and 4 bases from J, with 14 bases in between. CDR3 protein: CASSSMDYRYEQYF. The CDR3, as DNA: TGTGCCAGCAGCTCAATGGACTATCGATACGAGCAGTACTTC. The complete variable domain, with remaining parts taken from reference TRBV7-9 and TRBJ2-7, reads DTGVSQNPRHKITKRGQNVTFRCDPISEHNRLYWYRQTLGQGPEFLTYFQNEAQLEKSRLLSDRFSAERPKGSFSTLEIQRTEQGDSAMYLCASSSMDYRYEQYFGPGTRLTVT.

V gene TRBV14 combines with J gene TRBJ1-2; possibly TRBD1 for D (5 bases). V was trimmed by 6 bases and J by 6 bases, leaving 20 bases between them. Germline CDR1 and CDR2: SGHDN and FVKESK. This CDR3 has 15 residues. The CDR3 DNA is TGTGCCAGCAGACGCTCGGGACGGACGGTCGATGGCTACACCTTC. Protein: CASRRSGRTVDGYTF.

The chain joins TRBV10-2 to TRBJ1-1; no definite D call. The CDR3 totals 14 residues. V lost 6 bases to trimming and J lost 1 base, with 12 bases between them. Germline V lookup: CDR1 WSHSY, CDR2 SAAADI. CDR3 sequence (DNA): TGCGCCAGCAGGACCTGGGCGGAGAACACTGAAGCTTTCTTT. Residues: CASRTWAENTEAFF.

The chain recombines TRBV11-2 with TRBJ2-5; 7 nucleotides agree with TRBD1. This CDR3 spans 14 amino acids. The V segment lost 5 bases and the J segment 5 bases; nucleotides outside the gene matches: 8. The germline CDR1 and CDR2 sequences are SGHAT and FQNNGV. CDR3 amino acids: CASSTTTGWETQYF. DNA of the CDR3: TGTGCCAGCAGCACGACGACAGGGTGGGAGACCCAGTACTTC. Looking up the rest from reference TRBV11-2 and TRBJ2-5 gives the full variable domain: EAGVAQSPRYKIIEKRQSVAFWCNPISGHATLYWYQQILGQGPKLLIQFQNNGVVDDSQLPKDRFSAERLKGVDSTLKIQPAKLEDSAVYLCASSTTTGWETQYFGPGTRLLVL.

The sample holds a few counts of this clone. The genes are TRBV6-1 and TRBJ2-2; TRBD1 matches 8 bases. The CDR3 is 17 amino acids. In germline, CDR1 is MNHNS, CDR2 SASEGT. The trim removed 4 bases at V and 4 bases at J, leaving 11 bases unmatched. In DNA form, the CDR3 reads TGTGCCAGCAGTGGCGGACAGGGCCACCGGGTCACCGGGGAGCTGTTTTTT. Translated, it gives CASSGGQGHRVTGELFF.

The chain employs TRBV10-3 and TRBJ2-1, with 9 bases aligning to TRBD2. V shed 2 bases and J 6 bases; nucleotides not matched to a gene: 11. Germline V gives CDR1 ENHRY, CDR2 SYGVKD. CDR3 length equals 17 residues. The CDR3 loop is CAISEEVWRGGLNEQFF. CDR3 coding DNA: TGTGCCATCAGTGAGGAGGTGTGGCGGGGGGGCCTCAATGAGCAGTTCTTC.

CDR3 DNA: TGTGCCAGTAGTTCAGGGTTCACTGAAGCTTTCTTT. As protein: CASSSGFTEAFF. The chain carries TRBV19 and TRBJ1-1; D perhaps matches TRBD1 (5 bases). V shed 5 bases and J shed 4 bases, with 8 bases lying between them. The CDR3 spans 12 residues. CDR1 is LNHDA and CDR2 is SQIVND in the germline V gene (reference sequence).

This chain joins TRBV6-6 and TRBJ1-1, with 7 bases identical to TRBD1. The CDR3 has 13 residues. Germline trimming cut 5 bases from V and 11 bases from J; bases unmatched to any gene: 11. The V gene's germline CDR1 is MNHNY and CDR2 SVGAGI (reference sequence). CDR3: CASSQTGAGLAFF. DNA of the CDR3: TGTGCCAGCAGTCAAACAGGGGCCGGGCTTGCTTTCTTT.

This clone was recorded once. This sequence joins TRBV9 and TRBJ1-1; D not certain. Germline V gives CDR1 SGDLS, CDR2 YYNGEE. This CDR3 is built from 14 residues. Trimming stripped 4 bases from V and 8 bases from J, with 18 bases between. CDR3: CASSPQPAETEAFF. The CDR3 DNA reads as TGTGCCAGCAGCCCCCAGCCCGCGGAAACAGAAGCTTTCTTT. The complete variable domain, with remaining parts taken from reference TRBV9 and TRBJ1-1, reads DSGVTQTPKHLITATGQRVTLRCSPRSGDLSVYWYQQSLDQGLQFLIQYYNGEERAKGNILERFSAQQFPDLHSELNLSSLELGDSALYFCASSPQPAETEAFFGQGTRLTVV.

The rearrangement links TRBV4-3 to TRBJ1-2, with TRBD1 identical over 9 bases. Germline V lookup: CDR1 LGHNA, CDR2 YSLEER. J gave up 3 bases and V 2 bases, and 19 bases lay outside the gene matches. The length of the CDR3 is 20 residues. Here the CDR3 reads CASSQSLTGRGQGADYGYTF. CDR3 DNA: TGCGCCAGCAGCCAATCCTTGACCGGAAGGGGACAGGGCGCGGACTATGGCTACACCTTC.

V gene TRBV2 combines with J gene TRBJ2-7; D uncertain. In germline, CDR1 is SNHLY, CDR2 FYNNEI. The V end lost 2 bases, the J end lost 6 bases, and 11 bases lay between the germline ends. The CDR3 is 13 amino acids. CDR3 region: CASSENGGGEQYF. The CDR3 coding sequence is TGTGCCAGCAGTGAAAATGGTGGTGGCGAGCAGTACTTC.

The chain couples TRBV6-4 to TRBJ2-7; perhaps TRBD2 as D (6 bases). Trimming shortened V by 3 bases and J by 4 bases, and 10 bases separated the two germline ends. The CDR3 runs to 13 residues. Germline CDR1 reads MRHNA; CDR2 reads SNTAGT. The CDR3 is CASSERSGYEQYF. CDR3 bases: TGTGCCAGCAGTGAAAGGAGCGGGTACGAGCAGTACTTC.

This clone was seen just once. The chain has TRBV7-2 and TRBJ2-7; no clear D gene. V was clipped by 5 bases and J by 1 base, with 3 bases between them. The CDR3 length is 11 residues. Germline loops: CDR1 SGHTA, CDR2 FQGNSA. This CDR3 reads CASSPSYEQYF. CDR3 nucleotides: TGTGCCAGCAGCCCTTCCTACGAGCAGTACTTC.

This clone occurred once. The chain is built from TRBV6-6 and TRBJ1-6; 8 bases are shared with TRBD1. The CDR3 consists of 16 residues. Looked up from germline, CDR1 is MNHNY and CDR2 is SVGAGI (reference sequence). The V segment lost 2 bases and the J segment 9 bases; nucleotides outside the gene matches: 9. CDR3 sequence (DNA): TGTGCCAGCAGTTACACTTCAGGGGGCCTTGGTTCACCCCTCCACTTT. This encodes CASSYTSGGLGSPLHF.

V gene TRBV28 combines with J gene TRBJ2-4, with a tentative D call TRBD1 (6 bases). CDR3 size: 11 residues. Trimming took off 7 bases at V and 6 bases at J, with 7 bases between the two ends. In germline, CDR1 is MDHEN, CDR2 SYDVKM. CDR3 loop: CASTDRNIQYF. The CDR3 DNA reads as TGTGCCAGCACGGACAGAAACATTCAGTACTTC.

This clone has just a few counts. CDR3 loop: CASSLAPSGATNYGYTF. CDR3 in DNA: TGTGCCAGCAGCTTAGCTCCGTCCGGGGCGACTAACTATGGCTACACCTTC. The rearrangement uses TRBV7-9 and TRBJ1-2; D is possibly TRBD1 (5 bases). The CDR3 is made up of 17 amino acids. Deletions cut 0 bases from V and 0 bases from J, with 14 bases between. CDR1 is SEHNR and CDR2 is FQNEAQ in the germline V gene (reference sequence).

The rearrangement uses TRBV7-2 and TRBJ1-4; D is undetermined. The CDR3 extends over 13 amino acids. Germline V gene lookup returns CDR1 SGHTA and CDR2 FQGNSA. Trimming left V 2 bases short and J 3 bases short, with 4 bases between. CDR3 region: CASSLIANEKLFF. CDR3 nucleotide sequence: TGTGCCAGCAGCTTAATAGCTAATGAAAAACTGTTTTTT. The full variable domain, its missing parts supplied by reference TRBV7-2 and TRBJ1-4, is GAGVSQSPSNKVTEKGKDVELRCDPISGHTALYWYRQSLGQGLEFLIYFQGNSAPDKSGLPSDRFSAERTGGSVSTLTIQRTQQEDSAVYLCASSLIANEKLFFGSGTQLSVL.

DNA of the CDR3: TGTGCCAGCAGCTTAGTTAGCGGGGGGGCTGGCTACGAGCAGTACTTC. Encoded protein: CASSLVSGGAGYEQYF. The chain is built from TRBV7-2 and TRBJ2-7; the match to TRBD2 covers 11 bases. V trimming: 1 base; J trimming: 3 bases; junction bases outside the gene matches: 5. The CDR3 is made up of 16 amino acids. The germline V gene encodes CDR1 SGHTA and CDR2 FQGNSA. Looking up the rest from reference TRBV7-2 and TRBJ2-7 gives the full variable domain: GAGVSQSPSNKVTEKGKDVELRCDPISGHTALYWYRQSLGQGLEFLIYFQGNSAPDKSGLPSDRFSAERTGGSVSTLTIQRTQQEDSAVYLCASSLVSGGAGYEQYFGPGTRLTVT.

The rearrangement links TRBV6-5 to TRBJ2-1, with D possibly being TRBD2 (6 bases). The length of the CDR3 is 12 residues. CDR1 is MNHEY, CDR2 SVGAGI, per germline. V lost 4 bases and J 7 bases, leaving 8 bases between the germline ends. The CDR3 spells CASSWAGNEQFF. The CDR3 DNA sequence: TGTGCCAGCAGTTGGGCGGGAAATGAGCAGTTCTTC.

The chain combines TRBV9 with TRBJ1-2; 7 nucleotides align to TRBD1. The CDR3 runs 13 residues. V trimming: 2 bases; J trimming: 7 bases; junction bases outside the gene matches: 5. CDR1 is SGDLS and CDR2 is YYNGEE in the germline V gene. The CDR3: CASSVPGGVGYTF. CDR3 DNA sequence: TGTGCCAGCAGCGTCCCAGGGGGGGTTGGCTACACCTTC.

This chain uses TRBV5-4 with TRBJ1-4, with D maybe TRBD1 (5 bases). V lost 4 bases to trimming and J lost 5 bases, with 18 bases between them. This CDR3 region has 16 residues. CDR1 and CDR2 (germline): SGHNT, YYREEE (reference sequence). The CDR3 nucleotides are TGTGCCAGCAGCCCTTCAGTTGGGGGGAGGAATGAAAAACTGTTTTTT. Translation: CASSPSVGGRNEKLFF.

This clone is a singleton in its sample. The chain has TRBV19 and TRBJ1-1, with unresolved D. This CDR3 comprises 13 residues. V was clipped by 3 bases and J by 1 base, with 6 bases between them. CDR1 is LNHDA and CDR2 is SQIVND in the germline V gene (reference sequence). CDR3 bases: TGTGCCAGTAGTATCACAGAGAACACTGAAGCTTTCTTT. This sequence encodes CASSITENTEAFF.